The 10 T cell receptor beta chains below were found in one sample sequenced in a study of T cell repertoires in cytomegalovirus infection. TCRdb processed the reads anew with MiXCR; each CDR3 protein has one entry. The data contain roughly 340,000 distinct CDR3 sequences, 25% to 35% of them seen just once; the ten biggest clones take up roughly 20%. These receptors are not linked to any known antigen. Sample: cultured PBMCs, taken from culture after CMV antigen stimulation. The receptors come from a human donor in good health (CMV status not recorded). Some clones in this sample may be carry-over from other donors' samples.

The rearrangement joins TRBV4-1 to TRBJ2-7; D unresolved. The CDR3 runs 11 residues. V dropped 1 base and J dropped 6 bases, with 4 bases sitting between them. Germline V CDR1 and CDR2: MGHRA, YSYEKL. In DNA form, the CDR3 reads TGCGCCAGCAGCCAAGCGGGCGAGCAGTACTTC. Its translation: CASSQAGEQYF.

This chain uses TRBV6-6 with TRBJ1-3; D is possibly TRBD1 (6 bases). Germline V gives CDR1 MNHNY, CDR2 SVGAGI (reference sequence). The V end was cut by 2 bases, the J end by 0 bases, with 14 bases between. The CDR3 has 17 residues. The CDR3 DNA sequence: TGTGCCAGCAGTTACGACAGGCCAGGGGTCTCTGGAAACACCATATATTTT. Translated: CASSYDRPGVSGNTIYF.

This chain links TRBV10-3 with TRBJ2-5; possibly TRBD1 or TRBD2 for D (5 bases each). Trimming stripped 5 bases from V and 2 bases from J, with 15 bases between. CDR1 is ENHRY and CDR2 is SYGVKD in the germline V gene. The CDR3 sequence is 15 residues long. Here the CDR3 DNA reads TGTGCCATCAGTTCTTCAGAGGGGCAACAAGAGACCCAGTACTTC. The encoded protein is CAISSSEGQQETQYF.

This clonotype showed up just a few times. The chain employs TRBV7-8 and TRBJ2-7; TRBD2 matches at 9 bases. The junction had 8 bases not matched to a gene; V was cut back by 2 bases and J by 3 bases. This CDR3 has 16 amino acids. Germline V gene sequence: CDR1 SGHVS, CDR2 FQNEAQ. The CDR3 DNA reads TGTGCCAGCAGCTTATCAAGACTAGCGGCCGGCTACGAGCAGTACTTC. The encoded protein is CASSLSRLAAGYEQYF.

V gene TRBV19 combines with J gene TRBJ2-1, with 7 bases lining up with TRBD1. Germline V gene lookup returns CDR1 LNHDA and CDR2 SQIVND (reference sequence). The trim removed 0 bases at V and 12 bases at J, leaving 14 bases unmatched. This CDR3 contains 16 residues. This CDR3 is CASSIDPGQALGRQFF. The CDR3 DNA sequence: TGTGCCAGTAGTATAGACCCCGGACAGGCACTGGGGCGGCAGTTCTTC.

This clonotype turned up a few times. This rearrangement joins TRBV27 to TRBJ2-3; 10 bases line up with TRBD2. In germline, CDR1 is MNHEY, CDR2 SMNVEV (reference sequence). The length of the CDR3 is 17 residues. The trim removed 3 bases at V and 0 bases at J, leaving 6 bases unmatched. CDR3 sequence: CASSFSGRPPSTDTQYF. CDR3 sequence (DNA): TGTGCCAGCAGTTTTAGCGGGAGGCCTCCTAGCACAGATACGCAGTATTTT.

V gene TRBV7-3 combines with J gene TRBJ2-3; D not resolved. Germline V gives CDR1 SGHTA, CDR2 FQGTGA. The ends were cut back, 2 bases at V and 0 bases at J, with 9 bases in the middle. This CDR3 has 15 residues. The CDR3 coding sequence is TGTGCCAGCAGCTTAGGTGGTATGAGCACAGATACGCAGTATTTT. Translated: CASSLGGMSTDTQYF.

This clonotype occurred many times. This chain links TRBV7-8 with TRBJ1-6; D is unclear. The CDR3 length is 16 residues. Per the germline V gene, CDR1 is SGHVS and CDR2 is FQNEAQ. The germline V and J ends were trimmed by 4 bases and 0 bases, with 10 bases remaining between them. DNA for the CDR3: TGTGCCAGCAGCTGGAGAGGTTACTCCTATAATTCACCCCTCCACTTT. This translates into CASSWRGYSYNSPLHF.

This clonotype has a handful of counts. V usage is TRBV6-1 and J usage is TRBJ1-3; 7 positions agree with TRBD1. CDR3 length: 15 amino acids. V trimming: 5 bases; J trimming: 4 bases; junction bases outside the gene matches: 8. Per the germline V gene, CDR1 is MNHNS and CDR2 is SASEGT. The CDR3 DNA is TGTGCCAGCAGTCGACAGGGAGTGGAAGGAAACACCATATATTTT. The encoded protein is CASSRQGVEGNTIYF.

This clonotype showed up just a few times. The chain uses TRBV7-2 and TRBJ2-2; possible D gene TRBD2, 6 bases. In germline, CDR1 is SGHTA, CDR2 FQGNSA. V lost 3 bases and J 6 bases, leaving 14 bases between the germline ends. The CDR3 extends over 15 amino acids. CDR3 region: CASSLSGAAAGELFF. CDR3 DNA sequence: TGTGCCAGCAGCTTGTCGGGAGCAGCGGCCGGGGAGCTGTTTTTT.